Following are 32 T cell receptor beta chains from one sample sequenced in a study of graft-versus-host responses after intestinal transplantation. Assay used: immunoSEQ multiplex PCR; TCRdb lists only in-frame clones, some missing. Among about 110,000 clones, approximately 94% were seen once, and the ten largest hold 0.23%. What these receptors recognize is not known. Sequencing was performed on unstimulated CD4+ T cells sorted from spleen or lymph node cells, taken before transplant. These receptors all come from a human donor who was the organ donor for an intestinal transplant.

V is TRBV6-1 and J is TRBJ2-7; possibly TRBD1 or TRBD2 for D (6 bases each). V lost 3 bases, J lost 6 bases, and 15 bases lay in between. CDR3 length equals 14 residues. Germline CDR1 MNHNS, CDR2 SASEGT. The CDR3 region is CASSDSPGAGEQYF. The CDR3 DNA reads as TGTGCCAGCAGTGACTCCCCGGGGGCGGGCGAGCAGTACTTC.

The gene calls are TRBV11-2 and TRBJ2-1, with D uncertain. Germline loops: CDR1 SGHAT, CDR2 FQNNGV. Trimming removed 5 bases from V and 4 bases from J, with 18 bases in between. The CDR3 has 16 amino acids. This chain's CDR3 is CASSPSPSRLYNEQFF. CDR3 DNA: TGTGCCAGCAGCCCCTCCCCAAGCCGACTGTACAATGAGCAGTTCTTC.

The chain has TRBV19 and TRBJ2-6, with no clear D. The V and J ends lost 2 bases and 0 bases respectively, with 8 bases between them. This CDR3 spans 16 amino acids. CDR1 is LNHDA and CDR2 is SQIVND in the germline V gene (reference sequence). CDR3 region: CASSIWQSSGANVLTF. For the CDR3, the DNA is TGTGCCAGTAGTATATGGCAATCCTCTGGGGCCAACGTCCTGACTTTC.

Regarding this clone: Other DNA variants within this sample encode the same CDR3. This chain links TRBV5-1 with TRBJ2-1; TRBD2 matches 14 bases. CDR1 SGHRS and CDR2 YFSETQ come from the germline V gene. Losses at the gene ends were 0 bases for V and 10 bases for J; bases not matched to a gene: 3. The CDR3 is made up of 15 amino acids. The chain's CDR3 is CASSLGLAGGGEQFF. The CDR3 coding sequence is TGCGCCAGCAGCTTGGGACTAGCGGGGGGGGGCGAGCAGTTCTTC.

The J gene is TRBJ2-3, the V gene TRBV9, with unresolved D. The CDR3 extends over 15 amino acids. Per the germline V gene, CDR1 is SGDLS and CDR2 is YYNGEE. Between the trimmed V and J ends, which lost 2 bases and 0 bases, there was a span of 10 bases. CDR3 nucleotides: TGTGCCAGCAGCGTGGAAGCAGCTAGCACAGATACGCAGTATTTT. Its translation is CASSVEAASTDTQYF.

The rearrangement joins TRBV4-1 to TRBJ1-3; 9 bases agree with TRBD1. The V and J ends lost 3 bases and 6 bases, in that order; junction bases with no gene match: 3. This CDR3 region has 14 residues. The germline gives CDR1 MGHRA, CDR2 YSYEKL. CDR3 coding DNA: TGCGCCAGCAGCCATGGGGACAGGGAAAACACCATATATTTT. Translated: CASSHGDRENTIYF.

This clone showed up just a few times. This chain joins TRBV19 and TRBJ2-7; 8 nucleotides align to TRBD1. V lost 0 bases and J lost 3; bases outside the gene matches: 1. CDR1 and CDR2 (germline): LNHDA, SQIVND (reference sequence). The CDR3 has 14 amino acids. In DNA form, the CDR3 reads TGTGCCAGTAGTATAGAAACAGGGGGCTACGAGCAGTACTTC. This codes for CASSIETGGYEQYF.

The chain joins TRBV29-1 to TRBJ2-3, with unresolved D. The CDR3 has 13 amino acids. Germline CDR1 is SQVTM and CDR2 is ANQGSEA. This chain's CDR3 is CATERGGTDTQYF. The CDR3 region has the DNA TGCGCGACGGAAAGAGGAGGCACAGATACGCAGTATTTT.

The rearrangement joins TRBV10-3 to TRBJ1-1; 8 bases are a match to TRBD1. The V and J ends lost 4 bases and 3 bases, in that order; junction bases with no gene match: 7. In germline, CDR1 is ENHRY, CDR2 SYGVKD. The CDR3 extends over 15 amino acids. The CDR3: CAISARGQADTEAFF. The CDR3 bases are TGTGCCATCAGTGCCAGGGGGCAGGCGGACACTGAAGCTTTCTTT.

The rearrangement joins TRBV28 to TRBJ2-3; tentative D call: TRBD1 (6 bases). The germline V and J ends were trimmed by 9 bases and 0 bases, with 10 bases remaining between them. The CDR3 runs to 13 residues. Germline loops: CDR1 MDHEN, CDR2 SYDVKM. The CDR3 region is CASGTSSTDTQYF. The DNA of the CDR3 is TGTGCCAGTGGGACATCTAGCACAGATACGCAGTATTTT. The full variable domain, completed using reference TRBV28 and TRBJ2-3, is DVKVTQSSRYLVKRTGEKVFLECVQDMDHENMFWYRQDPGLGLRLIYFSYDVKMKEKGDIPEGYSVSREKKERFSLILESASTNQTSMYLCASGTSSTDTQYFGPGTRLTVL.

The V call is TRBV6-1, the J call TRBJ1-2; possible D gene TRBD1, 5 bases. Trimming removed 3 bases at V and 7 bases at J, with 21 bases between. CDR1 is MNHNS, CDR2 SASEGT, per germline. This CDR3 region has 16 residues. CDR3 residues: CASSEPVGGRHAGYTF. CDR3 sequence (DNA): TGTGCCAGCAGTGAGCCCGTGGGGGGGAGACACGCTGGCTACACCTTC.

The rearrangement joins TRBV19 to TRBJ2-5; 9 bases map to TRBD1. This CDR3 has 14 amino acids. The V and J ends lost 3 bases and 3 bases, in that order; junction bases with no gene match: 2. Germline V lookup: CDR1 LNHDA, CDR2 SQIVND (reference sequence). CDR3 in amino acids: CASSIGDREETQYF. CDR3 DNA: TGTGCCAGTAGTATCGGGGACAGGGAAGAGACCCAGTACTTC.

The chain uses TRBV9 and TRBJ2-3, with D possibly TRBD2 on 6 matching bases. Germline V gene sequence: CDR1 SGDLS, CDR2 YYNGEE. The CDR3 sequence is 16 residues long. Trimming took 4 bases from V and 3 from J, leaving 18 bases between them. CDR3 coding DNA: TGTGCCAGCAGCAGACTGCTGGGAGGAGGGACAGATACGCAGTATTTT. Its protein product is CASSRLLGGGTDTQYF.

The chain combines TRBV13 with TRBJ2-3; a weak D match, TRBD2 (6 bases). CDR1 and CDR2 (germline): PRHDT, FYEKMQ (reference sequence). CDR3 length equals 16 residues. V gave up 5 bases and J gave up 4 bases, with 19 bases separating them. The CDR3 is CASSLPGGSSADTQYF. The CDR3, as DNA: TGTGCCAGCAGCCTCCCTGGGGGGAGTAGCGCAGATACGCAGTATTTT.

The chain joins TRBV7-2 to TRBJ2-1; 9 positions match TRBD2. Germline CDR1 reads SGHTA; CDR2 reads FQGNSA. The ends lost 3 bases at V and 12 bases at J; junction bases unmatched: 12. This CDR3 contains 15 residues. The CDR3, as DNA: TGTGCCAGCAGCTTTGAGGGCGGGAGGGCCTTAGGGCAGTTCTTC. Translation gives CASSFEGGRALGQFF.

The chain combines TRBV5-1 with TRBJ2-4; no reliable D call. V was cut by 0 bases and J by 4 bases, with 11 bases left in between. This CDR3 contains 15 residues. CDR1 is SGHRS and CDR2 is YFSETQ in the germline V gene. The CDR3 is CASSLASGSKNIQYF. DNA of the CDR3: TGCGCCAGCAGCTTGGCCAGTGGCAGTAAAAACATTCAGTACTTC. The full variable domain, completed using reference TRBV5-1 and TRBJ2-4, is KAGVTQTPRYLIKTRGQQVTLSCSPISGHRSVSWYQQTPGQGLQFLFEYFSETQRNKGNFPGRFSGRQFSNSRSEMNVSTLELGDSALYLCASSLASGSKNIQYFGAGTRLSVL.

CDR3: CASSPVQRGEAFF. CDR3 DNA: TGCGCCAGCAGCCCCGTTCAGAGGGGTGAAGCTTTCTTT. The rearrangement joins TRBV4-1 to TRBJ1-1, with a tentative D call TRBD1 (5 bases). The V end lost 4 bases, the J end lost 7 bases, and 13 bases lay between the germline ends. The CDR3 extends over 13 amino acids. Germline V CDR1 and CDR2: MGHRA, YSYEKL.

The rearrangement joins TRBV14 to TRBJ2-3, with 10 nucleotides matching TRBD2. The J segment lost 9 bases and the V segment lost 4 bases, leaving 13 bases of the junction unmatched. CDR3 length: 16 residues. Germline V gene data show CDR1 as SGHDN and CDR2 as FVKESK. CDR3: CASSRQHYLAGDTQYF. The DNA for the CDR3 is TGTGCCAGCAGCCGGCAACACTATCTAGCGGGAGACACGCAGTATTTT.

This chain connects TRBV4-1 to TRBJ2-3; 9 bases agree with TRBD2. Germline CDR1 and CDR2: MGHRA and YSYEKL. The CDR3 is made up of 15 amino acids. J gave up 3 bases and V 4 bases, and 5 bases lay outside the gene matches. CDR3 residues: CASSRGLAWTDTQYF. In DNA form, the CDR3 reads TGCGCCAGCAGCCGCGGACTAGCGTGGACAGATACGCAGTATTTT.

The chain links TRBV18 to TRBJ2-1; 10 bases align to TRBD2. V lost 4 bases, J lost 8 bases, and 8 bases stayed unmatched. CDR1 and CDR2 from the germline V gene are KGHSH and LQKENI. The length of the CDR3 is 15 residues. The CDR3 DNA sequence: TGTGCCAGCTCACTCCTACCTAGCGGGAGCCATGAGCAGTTCTTC. Translation: CASSLLPSGSHEQFF.

The chain has TRBV30 and TRBJ2-5; no reliable D call. Per germline, CDR1 GTSNPN and CDR2 SVGIG (reference sequence). V was trimmed by 2 bases and J by 7 bases, leaving 14 bases between them. The CDR3 is 13 residues long. CDR3 bases: TGTGCCTGGAGTCCTTACCCTGAGACGACCCAGTACTTC. Its protein product is CAWSPYPETTQYF.

The gene calls are TRBV7-2 and TRBJ2-7; 9 nucleotides line up with TRBD2. CDR3 length: 15 amino acids. Germline loops: CDR1 SGHTA, CDR2 FQGNSA. The V and J ends lost 4 bases and 2 bases, in that order; junction bases with no gene match: 6. CDR3 amino acids: CASSSQAGGAYEQYF. For the CDR3, the DNA is TGTGCCAGCAGCTCACAAGCGGGGGGAGCCTACGAGCAGTACTTC.

The chain recombines TRBV10-1 with TRBJ1-1; D gene uncertain. The CDR3 totals 12 residues. V lost 3 bases and J lost 8, with 10 bases in between. The V gene's germline CDR1 is WNHNN and CDR2 SYGVQD (reference sequence). The DNA of the CDR3 is TGCGCCAGCAGTGACTTGGGGAAGGAAGCTTTCTTT. It yields the protein CASSDLGKEAFF.

This rearrangement joins TRBV30 to TRBJ2-6; 11 nucleotides match TRBD1. CDR3 length: 16 residues. Germline V lookup: CDR1 GTSNPN, CDR2 SVGIG (reference sequence). Losses at the gene ends were 5 bases for V and 1 base for J; bases not matched to a gene: 4. The DNA of the CDR3 is TGTGCCTGGGCGGACAGGGGGCGTTCTGGGGCCAACGTCCTGACTTTC. Its translation: CAWADRGRSGANVLTF. Full variable domain (missing parts from reference TRBV30 and TRBJ2-6): SQTIHQWPATLVQPVGSPLSLECTVEGTSNPNLYWYRQAAGRGLQLLFYSVGIGQISSEVPQNLSASRPQDRQFILSSKKLLLSDSGFYLCAWADRGRSGANVLTFGAGSRLTVL.

In this sample, this clone turned up a few times. This sequence joins TRBV19 and TRBJ2-2, with D perhaps TRBD1 or TRBD2 (6 bases each). Trimming took 1 base from V and 5 from J, leaving 17 bases between them. The CDR3 is 17 residues long. Germline V gene lookup returns CDR1 LNHDA and CDR2 SQIVND (reference sequence). CDR3 amino acids: CASSIGRGAEQTGELFF. The DNA for the CDR3 is TGTGCCAGTAGTATAGGGAGGGGGGCGGAACAAACCGGGGAGCTGTTTTTT.

This clone was recorded once. This chain links TRBV20-1 with TRBJ1-1, with D unresolved. Germline-derived CDR1 and CDR2 are DFQATT and SNEGSKA (reference sequence). This CDR3 comprises 11 residues. V lost 7 bases to trimming and J lost 1 base, with 7 bases between them. This chain's CDR3 is CSGTRNTEAFF. In DNA, the CDR3 is TGCAGTGGAACCCGGAACACTGAAGCTTTCTTT.

This chain connects TRBV30 to TRBJ2-7; D gene ambiguous. Trimming stripped 6 bases from V and 2 bases from J, with 14 bases between. Germline V CDR1 and CDR2: GTSNPN, SVGIG (reference sequence). The CDR3 sequence is 13 residues long. The CDR3 protein is CACNSGSPYEQYF. The CDR3 DNA follows: TGTGCCTGCAACTCGGGCAGTCCCTACGAGCAGTACTTC.

V gene TRBV2 combines with J gene TRBJ1-1; D not resolved. This CDR3 region has 12 residues. Trimming cost V 1 base and J 4 bases, with 4 bases left between them. Germline CDR1 and CDR2: SNHLY and FYNNEI. The CDR3 reads CASSEGFTEAFF. CDR3 in DNA: TGTGCCAGCAGTGAAGGGTTCACTGAAGCTTTCTTT.

This chain uses TRBV27 with TRBJ2-5, with a possible D match to TRBD1 (5 bases). Trimming took 1 base from V and 5 from J, leaving 14 bases between them. Germline V gene sequence: CDR1 MNHEY, CDR2 SMNVEV (reference sequence). The CDR3 totals 15 residues. CDR3 region: CASSLLGQLGETQYF. CDR3 in DNA: TGTGCCAGCAGTTTATTGGGGCAGCTGGGGGAGACCCAGTACTTC.

This chain joins TRBV28 and TRBJ1-1; D not certain. The germline gives CDR1 MDHEN, CDR2 SYDVKM. V dropped 2 bases and J dropped 0 bases, with 7 bases sitting between them. The CDR3 sequence is 14 residues long. The CDR3 DNA is TGTGCCAGCAGTTTACCAGTATTGAACACTGAAGCTTTCTTT. Its protein is CASSLPVLNTEAFF.

V and J are TRBV30 and TRBJ1-1; 7 bases agree with TRBD1. Germline V CDR1 and CDR2: GTSNPN, SVGIG (reference sequence). With 0 bases clipped from V and 6 bases from J, the junction kept 10 bases outside the gene matches. The CDR3 runs 15 residues. The CDR3 nucleotides read TGTGCCTGGAGTGTACCAGGACAGGTAGGATCTGAAGCTTTCTTT. This sequence encodes CAWSVPGQVGSEAFF.

The chain is built from TRBV6-5 and TRBJ2-5, with TRBD2 identical over 11 bases. The tail of the sequence fits TRBJ2-7 better, so the J call may be wrong. This CDR3 has 14 amino acids. Germline assignment: CDR1 MNHEY and CDR2 SVGAGI. The CDR3 loop is CASSPLAGGGEQYF. CDR3 in DNA: TGTGCCAGCAGTCCGCTAGCGGGAGGAGGCGAGCAGTACTTC.